This TCR beta chain was identified in a study of post-analysis software for immune sequencing data. Study-wide points: Compared with controls, patients showed significantly lower normalized Chao1 diversity.

TCR beta cDNA libraries included unique molecular identifiers. Starting from approximately 1 to 10 million T cells, the study yielded 460,000 or so cDNA molecules. One entry per CDR3 protein results from TCRdb running MiXCR on the PCR reads. The sample carries 160,000 or so distinct CDR3 sequences, about 34% recorded once. Concerning this clonotype itself: Its target is not known.

The sequence came from a girl aged 10-17 years with multiple sclerosis. This material consisted of blood, taken after autologous hematopoietic stem cell transplantation.

CDR3: CSARDPTSGSTDTQYF. The CDR3 DNA follows: TGCAGTGCTAGAGATCCGACTAGCGGGAGCACAGATACGCAGTATTTT. The chain combines TRBV20-1 with TRBJ2-3; 10 bases line up with TRBD2. The CDR3 covers 16 residues. Trimming took 0 bases from V and 0 from J; bases not matched to a gene: 3. In germline, CDR1 is DFQATT, CDR2 SNEGSKA (reference sequence).